The clone carrying this TCR beta chain was counted once. Germline assignment: CDR1 SNHLY and CDR2 FYNNEI. With V trimmed by 5 bases and J by 0 bases, 8 bases remained unmatched. The CDR3 runs 16 residues. Original processing methods: For nucleated cells, counts were estimated from reference gene primer amplification. Sequencing used immunoSEQ multiplex PCR; TCRdb keeps in-frame clones, though not all of them. The DNA gave D and trimming, while V, J and clone size come from that table. The sample consists of approximately 110,000 clones, approximately 85% of them appearing once. Seattle enrolled patients during active infection and tracked them longitudinally. These data belong to a study of blood T cell repertoires in COVID-19. Whole-study context: The origin of the acute and convalescent COVID-19 samples was the United States, Italy and Spain. From T cells, B-cell-depleted T cells, or PBMCs came the material, which was cDNA or gDNA.

Sequenced sample: peripheral blood. The chain couples TRBV2 to TRBJ1-2; TRBD1 matches at 8 bases. The clonotype was recovered from a woman aged 80 or over with COVID-19, enrolled during active disease. This CDR3 is CASSYSRTGTNYGYTF. Written as DNA, the CDR3 is TGTGCCAGCAGTTACTCCCGGACAGGGACTAACTATGGCTACACCTTC. Full variable domain (missing parts from reference TRBV2 and TRBJ1-2): EPEVTQTPSHQVTQMGQEVILRCVPISNHLYFYWYRQILGQKVEFLVSFYNNEISEKSEIFDDQFSVERPDGSNFTLKIRSTKLEDSAMYFCASSYSRTGTNYGYTFGSGTRLTVV.